This T cell receptor (beta chain) was captured by sequencing in a study of T cells in Graves' hyperthyroidism and ophthalmopathy. V was trimmed by 5 bases and J by 4 bases, leaving 21 bases between them. The germline gives CDR1 LNHNV, CDR2 YYDKDF (reference sequence). This CDR3 region has 16 residues. Amplified regions were TCR beta CDR3 sequences from RNA transcripts. First-round RT-PCR with HTBI primers amplified the TCR CDR3 region. TCRdb reprocessed the multiplex PCR reads with MiXCR, giving one entry per CDR3 protein. Found here are roughly 570,000 distinct CDR3 sequences, 46% of them singletons; the top ten hold under 20%. In this sample, this clonotype turned up a few times.

Sequencing was done on a sample of peripheral blood or thyroid tissue (not recorded which). V is TRBV15 and J is TRBJ2-7; maybe TRBD2 (6 bases). This TCR was recovered from an adult woman with Graves' disease, either hyperthyroidism or ophthalmopathy (not recorded which). The CDR3 spells CATSPRGGGTLYEQYF. DNA of the CDR3: TGTGCCACCAGCCCCCGAGGCGGCGGGACCCTTTACGAGCAGTACTTC.